This T cell receptor beta chain was recorded in a study of shared clonotypes between healthy human individuals. Turning to the study itself: Per-donor plates numbered three CD4 naive, three CD4 memory, two CD8 naive and one CD8 memory.

Worth noting for this clone: Its antigen is undetermined.

Repertoires were generated with immunoSEQ multiplex PCR, while TCRdb's copy carries only in-frame clones and drops some. The sample has approximately 2.5 million clones, approximately 92% seen once. Trimming cost V 3 bases and J 0 bases; bases outside gene matches: 10. This CDR3 contains 17 residues. From germline, CDR1 is SEHNR and CDR2 FQNEAQ (reference sequence). A split of CD4+ cells into CD45RA+ naive and CD45RA-negative memory subsets was performed. The study's findings and limits: Although depth was large, rarefaction showed that sequencing of the sorted subsets was incomplete.

This TCR was sampled from a man between 18 and 29 years old in good health. The sequencing sample was made of naive CD4+ T cells sorted from blood. Subset specified: CD45RA+ positively selected. The rearrangement links TRBV7-9 to TRBJ2-7; 8 bases are a match to TRBD2. For the CDR3, the DNA is TGTGCCAGCAGCTTTGGGGTCGGGGGGGCTAGCTCCTACGAGCAGTACTTC. This codes for CASSFGVGGASSYEQYF.